This T cell receptor (beta chain) was sequenced for a study of cytomegalovirus exposure and HLA in healthy donors. Primers: 60 Vbeta forward and 13 Jbeta reverse. The method was immunoSEQ multiplex PCR; TCRdb's version includes in-frame clones alone and lacks a portion of them. The table records around 130,000 clones, less than 85% of them present only once. Sequencing used PBMCs. This receptor was obtained from a woman aged 40 to 50 in good health and CMV-seropositive.

The CDR3 coding sequence is TGTGCCAGCAGTATCGCTACAGGGTTGACTTTCTTT. Translated: CASSIATGLTFF. This chain uses TRBV28 with TRBJ1-1, with TRBD1 as a possible D gene (6 bases). The germline V gene encodes CDR1 MDHEN and CDR2 SYDVKM. The CDR3 is 12 amino acids. V lost 5 bases to trimming and J lost 12 bases, with 16 bases between them.